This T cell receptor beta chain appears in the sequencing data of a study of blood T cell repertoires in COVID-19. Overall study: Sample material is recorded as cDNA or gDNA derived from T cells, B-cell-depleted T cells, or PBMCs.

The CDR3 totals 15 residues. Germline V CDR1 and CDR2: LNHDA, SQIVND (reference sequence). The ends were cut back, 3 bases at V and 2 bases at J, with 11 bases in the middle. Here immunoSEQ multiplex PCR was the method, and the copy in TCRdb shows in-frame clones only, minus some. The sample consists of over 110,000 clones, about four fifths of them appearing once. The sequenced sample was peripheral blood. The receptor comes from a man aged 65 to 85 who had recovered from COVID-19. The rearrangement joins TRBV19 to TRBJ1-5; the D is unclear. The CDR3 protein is CASSISSGGNQPQHF. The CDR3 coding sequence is TGTGCCAGTAGTATCTCTTCGGGAGGCAATCAGCCCCAGCATTTT.